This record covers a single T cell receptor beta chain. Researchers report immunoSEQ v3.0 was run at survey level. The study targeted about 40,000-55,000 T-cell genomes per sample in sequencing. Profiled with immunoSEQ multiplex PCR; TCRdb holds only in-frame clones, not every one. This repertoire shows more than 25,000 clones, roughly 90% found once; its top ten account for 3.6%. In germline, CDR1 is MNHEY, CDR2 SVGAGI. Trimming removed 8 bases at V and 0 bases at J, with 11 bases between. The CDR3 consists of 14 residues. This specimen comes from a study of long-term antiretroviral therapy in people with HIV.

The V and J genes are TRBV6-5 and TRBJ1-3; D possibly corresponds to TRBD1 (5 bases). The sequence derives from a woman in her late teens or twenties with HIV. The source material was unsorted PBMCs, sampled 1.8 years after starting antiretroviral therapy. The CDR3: CASPRGSSGNTIYF. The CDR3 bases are TGTGCCAGCCCCCGGGGGAGCTCTGGAAACACCATATATTTT.